The 17 T cell receptor beta chains below were found in one sample sequenced in a study of control samples from healthy donors and cancer patients (dated by TCRdb to about 2020). The method behind the library was the immunoSEQ multiplex PCR assay. TCRdb holds this immuneACCESS table with in-frame rearrangements only. Some clones are missing; in checked studies, unresolved V genes explain under half, and the rest has no known cause. The table for this sample lists approximately 81,000 clones; just under 95% of them were counted only once. 4.8% of the sample lies in the top ten. The sequenced sample was blood. Receptor source: a young woman in good health.

The chain couples TRBV7-3 to TRBJ2-5; a weak D match, TRBD1 (5 bases). Germline assignment: CDR1 SGHTA and CDR2 FQGTGA. V lost 4 bases and J 2 bases, leaving 17 bases between the germline ends. This CDR3 is 16 amino acids long. The DNA for the CDR3 is TGTGCCAGCAGCTCACGGGCAGGGATGGGGCAAGAGACCCAGTACTTC. Protein sequence: CASSSRAGMGQETQYF. Filled out from reference TRBV7-3 and TRBJ2-5, the complete variable domain reads GAGVSQTPSNKVTEKGKYVELRCDPISGHTALYWYRQSLGQGPEFLIYFQGTGAADDSGLPNDRFFAVRPEGSVSTLKIQRTERGDSAVYLCASSSRAGMGQETQYFGPGTRLLVL.

The V gene is TRBV3-1 (or the pseudogene TRBV3-2), the J gene TRBJ2-2; D not certain. The germline CDR1 and CDR2 sequences are LGHDT and YNNKEL (reference sequence). The CDR3 runs 16 residues. Trimming removed 7 bases at V and 4 bases at J, with 19 bases between. CDR3 amino acids: CASTPGGGPFTGELFF. In nucleotides, the CDR3 is TGTGCCAGCACCCCCGGCGGCGGACCTTTCACCGGGGAGCTGTTTTTT.

The rearrangement uses TRBV27 and TRBJ2-2; D remains ambiguous. CDR3 length: 18 residues. Deletions cut 5 bases from V and 0 bases from J, with 19 bases between. Germline V lookup: CDR1 MNHEY, CDR2 SMNVEV (reference sequence). The CDR3 region has the DNA TGTGCCAGCAGTCTGATGACTGCCATCCTATCGAACACCGGGGAGCTGTTTTTT. It yields the protein CASSLMTAILSNTGELFF.

The V call is TRBV20-1, the J call TRBJ1-1; weak D call: TRBD1 (5 bases). This CDR3 is 13 amino acids long. Germline loops: CDR1 DFQATT, CDR2 SNEGSKA (reference sequence). Trimming left V 3 bases short and J 8 bases short, with 16 bases between. The chain's CDR3 is CSASQTEEIEAFF. CDR3 bases: TGCAGTGCTAGTCAGACAGAAGAGATCGAAGCTTTCTTT.

CDR3: CASSLAYEKEAFF. The DNA for the CDR3 is TGTGCCAGCAGCTTAGCCTACGAGAAAGAAGCTTTCTTT. This chain uses TRBV7-9 with TRBJ1-1; D not certain. V lost 0 bases to trimming and J lost 8 bases, with 10 bases between them. Germline CDR1 SEHNR, CDR2 FQNEAQ (reference sequence). The CDR3 covers 13 residues.

In its sample, this clone was seen once. The chain combines TRBV9 with TRBJ2-7, with D tentatively TRBD1 (5 bases). Germline values: CDR1 SGDLS, CDR2 YYNGEE. The CDR3 extends over 15 amino acids. V dropped 0 bases and J dropped 2 bases, with 12 bases sitting between them. The CDR3 reads CASSVAGAATYEQYF. The CDR3 DNA is TGTGCCAGCAGCGTAGCTGGGGCGGCGACCTACGAGCAGTACTTC. Drawing the rest from reference TRBV9 and TRBJ2-7, the complete variable domain is DSGVTQTPKHLITATGQRVTLRCSPRSGDLSVYWYQQSLDQGLQFLIQYYNGEERAKGNILERFSAQQFPDLHSELNLSSLELGDSALYFCASSVAGAATYEQYFGPGTRLTVT.

About this clone: The sample has other DNA sequences that encode this CDR3 too. The chain employs TRBV4-3 and TRBJ2-5, with 10 bases fitting TRBD1. This CDR3 is 16 amino acids long. CDR1 is LGHNA and CDR2 is YSLEER in the germline V gene. J was trimmed by 5 bases and V by 0 bases; bases with no gene match: 6. CDR3 nucleotide sequence: TGCGCCAGCAGCCAAGATTTGACAGGGGGCTTGGAGACCCAGTACTTC. This codes for CASSQDLTGGLETQYF.

The V and J genes are TRBV27 and TRBJ2-7, with 9 bases that match TRBD2. Trimming cost V 4 bases and J 5 bases; bases outside gene matches: 0. The germline CDR1 and CDR2 sequences are MNHEY and SMNVEV (reference sequence). The CDR3 covers 12 residues. The CDR3: CASSSSGNEQYF. Here the CDR3 DNA reads TGTGCCAGCAGTTCTAGCGGGAACGAGCAGTACTTC.

The rearrangement uses TRBV28 and TRBJ2-5; possibly TRBD2 for D (5 bases). This CDR3 is 14 amino acids long. Germline lookup yields CDR1 MDHEN and CDR2 SYDVKM. Here the CDR3 reads CAIAGGLYQETQYF. CDR3 nucleotides: TGTGCTATAGCAGGCGGACTCTACCAAGAGACCCAGTACTTC.

Comments on this clone: The junction does not match germline at one end; this may be a read error. The same CDR3 is also encoded by other DNA sequences in this sample. The V gene is TRBV11-2, the J gene TRBJ2-6; D gene ambiguous. Looked up from germline, CDR1 is SGHAT and CDR2 is FQNNGV. There are 16 residues in the CDR3. The CDR3 DNA is TGTGCTAGCAGCCTAGATAGTCACTCTGGGGCCAACGTCCTGACTTTC. Protein product: CASSLDSHSGANVLTF.

This chain connects TRBV29-1 to TRBJ1-1; 7 nucleotides align to TRBD1. The CDR3 length is 13 residues. V lost 3 bases to trimming and J lost 2 bases; unmatched junction nucleotides: 3. Germline V CDR1 and CDR2: SQVTM, ANQGSEA. The CDR3 protein is CSVDRQGNTEAFF. The CDR3 DNA follows: TGCAGCGTTGACCGACAGGGAAACACTGAAGCTTTCTTT.

The CDR3 region has the DNA TGTGCCAGCAGCGTACATAAGAATCGACAGGGGGCTGGAAACACCATATATTTT. This sequence encodes CASSVHKNRQGAGNTIYF. The rearrangement links TRBV9 to TRBJ1-3; TRBD1 agrees at 9 bases. The V and J ends lost 1 base and 2 bases, in that order; junction bases with no gene match: 10. This CDR3 has 18 residues. Germline CDR1 and CDR2: SGDLS and YYNGEE. Combining the CDR3 with reference TRBV9 and TRBJ1-3 gives the whole variable domain DSGVTQTPKHLITATGQRVTLRCSPRSGDLSVYWYQQSLDQGLQFLIQYYNGEERAKGNILERFSAQQFPDLHSELNLSSLELGDSALYFCASSVHKNRQGAGNTIYFGEGSWLTVV.

The chain combines TRBV11-2 with TRBJ1-2; no definite D call. V lost 0 bases to trimming and J lost 2 bases, with 7 bases between them. The CDR3 consists of 14 residues. Per the germline V gene, CDR1 is SGHAT and CDR2 is FQNNGV. The CDR3 reads CASSLDSRNYGYTF. The CDR3 bases are TGTGCCAGCAGCTTAGATTCCCGGAACTATGGCTACACCTTC.

DNA of the CDR3: TGTGCCAGTAGTCTCCTAGCGGGGGCTAGCACAGATACGCAGTATTTT. Protein: CASSLLAGASTDTQYF. The chain has TRBV19 and TRBJ2-3, with 10 bases that match TRBD2. V lost 5 bases and J lost 0; bases outside the gene matches: 5. Germline V gene lookup returns CDR1 LNHDA and CDR2 SQIVND (reference sequence). This CDR3 has 16 residues.

The CDR3 sequence is CASSLDRTLVGLAKNIQYF. The CDR3 region has the DNA TGTGCCAGCAGCTTAGATAGGACCCTAGTGGGCCTAGCCAAAAACATTCAGTACTTC. V is TRBV11-2 and J is TRBJ2-4, with D unclear. V was trimmed by 0 bases and J by 0 bases, leaving 18 bases between them. The CDR3 extends over 19 amino acids. Germline V gene sequence: CDR1 SGHAT, CDR2 FQNNGV.

The chain joins TRBV2 to TRBJ1-1; 8 bases align to TRBD1. Per the germline V gene, CDR1 is SNHLY and CDR2 is FYNNEI. CDR3 size: 15 residues. With 6 bases clipped from V and 1 base from J, the junction kept 7 bases outside the gene matches. The CDR3 protein is CASRKEDRGNTEAFF. CDR3 nucleotides: TGTGCCAGCAGAAAGGAAGACAGGGGGAACACTGAAGCTTTCTTT.

This chain connects TRBV19 to TRBJ2-1; no firm D call. The CDR3 has 15 residues. Trimming cost V 1 base and J 5 bases, with 12 bases left between them. CDR1 LNHDA and CDR2 SQIVND come from the germline V gene (reference sequence). CDR3 region: CASSIVGLGHNEQFF. For the CDR3, the DNA is TGTGCCAGTAGTATAGTTGGTTTAGGGCACAATGAGCAGTTCTTC.